The clone carrying this TCR beta chain was found a few times. Assay used: immunoSEQ multiplex PCR; TCRdb lists only in-frame clones, some missing. This sample has around 70,000 clones, with 83% found just once. The CDR3 contains 14 residues. The V gene's germline CDR1 is SNHLY and CDR2 FYNNEI. Trimming left V 3 bases short and J 5 bases short, with 13 bases between. The entry originates in a study of OX40 agonist ivuxolimab in advanced cancers. At the level of the study: Participants could have had prior anti-PD-1, anti-PD-L1 or anti-CTLA-4 therapy, and around 40% had some.

The chain recombines TRBV2 with TRBJ2-5; D perhaps matches TRBD2 (6 bases). Source: CD4+ or CD8+ T cells sorted from blood, taken in a trial of the OX40 agonist ivuxolimab. The receptor comes from an adult with an advanced solid tumor such as melanoma, head and neck, liver or kidney cancer. DNA of the CDR3: TGTGCCAGCAGTGACGACGGGGGACGGGAGACCCAGTACTTC. As protein: CASSDDGGRETQYF. Full variable domain (remainder filled in from reference TRBV2 and TRBJ2-5): EPEVTQTPSHQVTQMGQEVILRCVPISNHLYFYWYRQILGQKVEFLVSFYNNEISEKSEIFDDQFSVERPDGSNFTLKIRSTKLEDSAMYFCASSDDGGRETQYFGPGTRLLVL.